A single T cell receptor beta chain is shown here with its context. No antigen is known for it. The protocol attached unique molecular identifiers to individual cDNA molecules. One entry per CDR3 protein, called by TCRdb with MiXCR from the 5' RACE reads. The data contain approximately 100,000 distinct CDR3 sequences, 16% of them singletons. The sample comes from a study of early T cells in non-severe SARS-CoV-2 infection. At the level of the study: Chains stayed unpaired after sequencing of bulk RNA from unsorted whole blood. Regarding the study as a whole: Anti-spike CD8 specificities were favored by VDJdb matching, whose results missed private and CD4 specificities.

The clonotype originates from an adult who was a healthcare worker with PCR-confirmed SARS-CoV-2 infection or an uninfected control (not recorded which). The sequenced sample was whole blood.

For the CDR3, the DNA is TGTGCCAGCAGTCCGATAACATACAGAAACACTGAAGCTTTCTTT. Translating it yields CASSPITYRNTEAFF. V usage is TRBV9 and J usage is TRBJ1-1, with D hard to call. The CDR3 totals 15 residues. Between the trimmed V and J ends, which lost 5 bases and 2 bases, there was a span of 16 bases. CDR1 is SGDLS and CDR2 is YYNGEE in the germline V gene.